Sequencing of this T cell receptor beta chain was carried out in a study of blood T cells in healthy people across ages. This clonotype has a handful of counts. With a J-beta primer mix and a sample-barcoded 5' primer, a second PCR ran 7 to 11 cycles. TCRdb called the 5' RACE reads again in MiXCR, with one record for every CDR3 protein. This sample carries about 930,000 distinct CDR3 sequences, almost 30% of them seen once, and the ten largest clones take 10%. This sample was shared with a second study, whose subject was T cells of mothers and their children. From that paper: All donors were healthy and Caucasian; they were three mothers and their six children.

The sequence derives from a woman between 35 and 50 years old in good health. What was sequenced was blood.

CDR3 protein: CASSQQGQLGTDTQYF. DNA for the CDR3: TGTGCCAGCAGCCAACAGGGGCAATTAGGCACAGATACGCAGTATTTT. The rearrangement links TRBV3-1 to TRBJ2-3, with a possible D match to TRBD1 (6 bases). Germline values: CDR1 LGHDT, CDR2 YNNKEL (reference sequence). This CDR3 is 16 amino acids long. V was trimmed by 2 bases and J by 1 base, leaving 13 bases between them.